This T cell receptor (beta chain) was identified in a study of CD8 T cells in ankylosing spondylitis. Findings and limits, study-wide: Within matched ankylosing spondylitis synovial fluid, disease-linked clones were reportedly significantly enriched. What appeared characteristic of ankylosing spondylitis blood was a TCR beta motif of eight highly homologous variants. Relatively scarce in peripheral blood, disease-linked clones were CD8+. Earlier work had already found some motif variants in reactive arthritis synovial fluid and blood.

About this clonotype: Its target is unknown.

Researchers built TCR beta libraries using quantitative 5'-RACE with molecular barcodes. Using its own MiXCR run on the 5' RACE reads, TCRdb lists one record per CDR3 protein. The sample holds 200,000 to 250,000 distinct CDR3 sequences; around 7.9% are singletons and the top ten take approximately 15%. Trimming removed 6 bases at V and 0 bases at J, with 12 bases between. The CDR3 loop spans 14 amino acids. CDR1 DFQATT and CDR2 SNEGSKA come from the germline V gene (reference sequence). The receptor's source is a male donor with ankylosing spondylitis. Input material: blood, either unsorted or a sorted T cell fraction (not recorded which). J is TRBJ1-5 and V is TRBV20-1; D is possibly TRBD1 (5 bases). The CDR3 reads CSARLRGSNQPQHF. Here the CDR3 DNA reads TGCAGTGCACGCCTTAGGGGTAGCAATCAGCCCCAGCATTTT.